The rows below give T cell receptor beta chains drawn from one sample of a study of blood T cell repertoires in COVID-19. TCRdb keeps only in-frame clones here, not all; method: immunoSEQ multiplex PCR. The table lists about 270,000 clones, 84% of them singletons. The sequencing input was peripheral blood. Every receptor here comes from a human donor in a cohort sampled during active COVID-19. The CDR3 runs from the conserved cysteine through the conserved F or W. Fields, in order: clone size, V gene, D gene, J gene, CDR3 protein, CDR3 DNA. D genes are given only for firm matches. Part of the rows lack a size; the others show once, few, many or a class for expanded clones.

abundance: NA; v_gene: TRBV24-1; d_gene: NA; j_gene: TRBJ2-1; CDR3aa: CATSGPTDTQFF; CDR3nt: TGTGCCACCAGTGGCCCGACAGATACGCAGTTCTTC
abundance: NA; v_gene: TRBV6-5; d_gene: NA; j_gene: TRBJ1-1; CDR3aa: CASSYDGGGRTEAFF; CDR3nt: TGTGCCAGCAGTTACGACGGGGGGGGGCGAACTGAAGCTTTCTTT
abundance: NA; v_gene: TRBV14; d_gene: TRBD2; j_gene: TRBJ2-1; CDR3aa: CASSPPVGITSGTWEQFF; CDR3nt: TGTGCCAGCAGCCCCCCTGTCGGAATAACTAGCGGGACTTGGGAGCAGTTCTTC
abundance: NA; v_gene: TRBV9; d_gene: TRBD1; j_gene: TRBJ1-1; CDR3aa: CASSVVQGASFTEAFF; CDR3nt: TGTGCCAGCAGCGTAGTTCAGGGGGCCTCATTCACTGAAGCTTTCTTT
abundance: NA; v_gene: TRBV6-5; d_gene: TRBD2; j_gene: TRBJ2-4; CDR3aa: CASSPGLAGHIQYF; CDR3nt: TGTGCCAGCAGCCCAGGACTAGCGGGGCACATTCAGTACTTC
abundance: NA; v_gene: TRBV12-5; d_gene: NA; j_gene: TRBJ1-2; CDR3aa: CASGLALGTLSSGYTF; CDR3nt: TGTGCTAGTGGTTTGGCCCTTGGGACATTAAGCTCTGGCTACACCTTC
abundance: few; v_gene: TRBV7-9; d_gene: NA; j_gene: TRBJ2-7; CDR3aa: CASSLHQGSSNEQYF; CDR3nt: TGTGCCAGCAGCTTACACCAGGGGTCTTCAAACGAGCAGTACTTC
abundance: NA; v_gene: TRBV4-2; d_gene: NA; j_gene: TRBJ2-4; CDR3aa: CASSHGGAKNIQYF; CDR3nt: TGTGCCAGCAGCCACGGGGGTGCCAAAAACATTCAGTACTTC
abundance: few; v_gene: TRBV11-2; d_gene: NA; j_gene: TRBJ2-7; CDR3aa: CASSLARGHTYEQYF; CDR3nt: TGTGCCAGCAGCCTGGCCCGGGGACACACCTACGAGCAGTACTTC
abundance: few; v_gene: TRBV11-1; d_gene: NA; j_gene: TRBJ2-3; CDR3aa: CASSLGAGTQYF; CDR3nt: TGTGCCAGCAGCTTAGGAGCTGGTACGCAGTATTTT
abundance: NA; v_gene: TRBV2; d_gene: NA; j_gene: TRBJ2-7; CDR3aa: CASLRFRDNYEQYF; CDR3nt: TGTGCCAGCCTTAGATTCCGGGACAACTACGAGCAGTACTTC
abundance: NA; v_gene: TRBV10-3; d_gene: NA; j_gene: TRBJ1-1; CDR3aa: CAISESTVKQGAFF; CDR3nt: TGTGCCATCAGTGAGTCGACAGTCAAACAGGGAGCTTTCTTT
abundance: many; v_gene: TRBV6-5; d_gene: NA; j_gene: TRBJ2-2; CDR3aa: CASSYTRQNTGELFF; CDR3nt: TGTGCCAGCAGTTATACCAGACAGAACACCGGGGAGCTGTTTTTT